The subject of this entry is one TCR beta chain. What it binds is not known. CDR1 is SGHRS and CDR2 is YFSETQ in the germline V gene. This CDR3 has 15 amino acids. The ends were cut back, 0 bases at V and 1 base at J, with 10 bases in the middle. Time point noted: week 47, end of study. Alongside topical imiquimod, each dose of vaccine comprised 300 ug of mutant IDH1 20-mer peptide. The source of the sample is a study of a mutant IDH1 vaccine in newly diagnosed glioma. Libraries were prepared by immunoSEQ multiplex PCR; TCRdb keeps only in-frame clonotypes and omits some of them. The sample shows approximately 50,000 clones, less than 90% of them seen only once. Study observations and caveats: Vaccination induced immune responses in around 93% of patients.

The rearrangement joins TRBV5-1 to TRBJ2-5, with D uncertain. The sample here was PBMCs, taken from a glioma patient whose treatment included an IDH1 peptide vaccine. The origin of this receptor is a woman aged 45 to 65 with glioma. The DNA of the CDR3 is TGCGCCAGCAGCTTGGTGGGGAAGTTCCAAGAGACCCAGTACTTC. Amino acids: CASSLVGKFQETQYF.